The 26 T cell receptor beta chains listed next were all sequenced from one sample in a study of T-cell reconstitution after alpha-beta-depleted transplantation in children (TCRdb year 2016). Libraries came from PCR. Sequenced on an Illumina HiSeq 2500. To normalize quantification of the TCRbeta repertoire, the TCR libraries were built with molecular barcoding that relied on unique molecular identifiers. TCRdb reran the public reads through fastp at Q25 and MiXCR, keeping productive beta chains. For every CDR3 protein sequence, its rows merge into one entry that carries the most common genes and DNA. The sample data list 500,000 to 600,000 distinct CDR3 sequences, and approximately 32% of these were observed just once. Around 2.3% of the sample comes from the top ten. This material consisted of PBMCs from the stem cell graft donor, taken from the stem cell graft. These TCRs come from a human donor who donated a stem cell graft to a child with aplastic anemia.

This clonotype was detected once. CDR3 DNA sequence: TGTGCCAGCAGCATCTGGGGACCCCGGGAAGCACCCCAGCATTTT. It yields the protein CASSIWGPREAPQHF. V is TRBV7-8 and J is TRBJ1-5; D is possibly TRBD1 (5 bases). This CDR3 has 15 residues. Germline CDR1 is SGHVS and CDR2 is FQNEAQ. V lost 5 bases and J lost 10, with 21 bases in between.

This clonotype showed up just a few times. The chain uses TRBV5-1 and TRBJ2-1, with D hard to call. Germline lookup yields CDR1 SGHRS and CDR2 YFSETQ. The V and J ends lost 0 bases and 6 bases respectively, with 7 bases between them. This CDR3 has 13 amino acids. CDR3 nucleotides: TGCGCCAGCAGCTTGGGTGAACTCAATGAGCAGTTCTTC. This translates into CASSLGELNEQFF.

The V gene is TRBV6-2 or TRBV6-3, the J gene TRBJ2-1, with D possibly being TRBD1 (6 bases). The V gene lost 0 bases and the J gene lost 8 bases, with 20 bases spanning the gap. This CDR3 has 17 amino acids. Germline V CDR1 and CDR2: MNHEY, SVGEGT. CDR3 sequence (DNA): TGTGCCAGCAGTTACTCGAACAGGGTCGTACAGTTCGATGAGCAGTTCTTC. Protein sequence: CASSYSNRVVQFDEQFF.

CDR3 region: CASSPTSGNPYEQYV. As DNA, the CDR3 is TGTGCCAGCTCACCAACGTCAGGGAACCCCTACGAGCAGTACGTC. The V and J genes are TRBV18 and TRBJ2-7, with D perhaps matching TRBD1 (5 bases). The V gene lost 2 bases and the J gene lost 2 bases, with 13 bases spanning the gap. CDR1 and CDR2 from the germline V gene are KGHSH and LQKENI. This CDR3 spans 15 amino acids.

The CDR3 reads CASSQEQGWLGNEQFF. Written as DNA, the CDR3 is TGTGCCAGCAGCCAAGAACAGGGATGGTTGGGGAATGAGCAGTTCTTC. The V gene is TRBV4-2, the J gene TRBJ2-1; tentatively, D is TRBD1 (6 bases). The CDR3 totals 16 residues. V lost 0 bases, J lost 7 bases, and 16 bases lay in between. Germline V CDR1 and CDR2: LGHNA, YNFKEQ.

In this sample, this clonotype turned up a few times. The genes are TRBV12-3 or TRBV12-4 and TRBJ2-5; D may be TRBD1 (6 bases). V was clipped by 5 bases and J by 1 base, with 17 bases between them. This CDR3 comprises 16 residues. The CDR3 bases are TGTGCCAGCAGTAAAATAGGGGTAGGGGGCCAAGAGACCCAGTACTTC. Its translation is CASSKIGVGGQETQYF.

The CDR3 DNA follows: TGTGCCAGCTCACCAAAAAGTACGGGTTCCGAAGCTTTCTTT. It codes for CASSPKSTGSEAFF. The gene calls are TRBV18 and TRBJ1-1; D unresolved. Germline CDR1 reads KGHSH; CDR2 reads LQKENI. Trimming stripped 2 bases from V and 8 bases from J, with 15 bases between. This CDR3 comprises 14 residues.

The genes are TRBV24-1 and TRBJ2-3; tentatively, D is TRBD2 (6 bases). The CDR3 is made up of 14 amino acids. The V end lost 5 bases, the J end lost 2 bases, and 10 bases lay between the germline ends. Germline V gene data show CDR1 as KGHDR and CDR2 as SFDVKD. The CDR3 protein is CATSVGSFTDTQYF. Written as DNA, the CDR3 is TGTGCCACCAGTGTCGGGAGTTTCACAGATACGCAGTATTTT.

This sequence joins TRBV15 and TRBJ2-1; D could derive from TRBD1 or TRBD2 (5 bases each). This CDR3 has 15 residues. The V end lost 7 bases, the J end lost 7 bases, and 20 bases lay between the germline ends. Germline V lookup: CDR1 LNHNV, CDR2 YYDKDF (reference sequence). The CDR3 here is CATNRDEDLGNEQFF. The CDR3 region has the DNA TGTGCCACCAATAGGGACGAGGATTTAGGTAATGAGCAGTTCTTC.

This clonotype was detected ten times or more. This chain joins TRBV20-1 and TRBJ2-5; TRBD1 matches 7 bases. The CDR3 covers 15 residues. J gave up 3 bases and V 1 base, and 8 bases lay outside the gene matches. Germline V CDR1 and CDR2: DFQATT, SNEGSKA (reference sequence). DNA of the CDR3: TGCAGTGCTAGAGCCAACAGGGGTGGAGAAGAGACCCAGTACTTC. This codes for CSARANRGGEETQYF.

This clonotype came up a few times. The chain recombines TRBV10-3 with TRBJ2-7; D is ambiguous. V lost 2 bases and J 4 bases, leaving 9 bases between the germline ends. CDR3 size: 13 residues. Germline values: CDR1 ENHRY, CDR2 SYGVKD. The CDR3 here is CAISEGNGYEQYV. CDR3 bases: TGTGCCATCAGTGAGGGAAACGGATACGAGCAGTACGTC.

V gene TRBV6-5 combines with J gene TRBJ1-1, with 7 bases that match TRBD1. The ends lost 2 bases at V and 3 bases at J; junction bases unmatched: 9. The germline V gene has CDR1 MNHEY and CDR2 SVGAGI. The CDR3 contains 16 residues. The CDR3 sequence: CASSYLTGTSYTEAFF. CDR3 nucleotide sequence: TGTGCCAGCAGTTACCTGACAGGGACCTCCTACACTGAAGCTTTCTTT.

This chain connects TRBV5-1 to TRBJ2-6; TRBD1 aligns across 7 bases. J gave up 2 bases and V 0 bases, and 2 bases lay outside the gene matches. CDR1 is SGHRS, CDR2 YFSETQ, per germline. This CDR3 region has 16 residues. CDR3: CASSLDTGAGANVLTF. For the CDR3, the DNA is TGCGCCAGCAGCTTGGATACAGGGGCTGGGGCCAACGTCCTGACTTTC.

J is TRBJ2-7 and V is TRBV6-5; no clear D. Per germline, CDR1 MNHEY and CDR2 SVGAGI. The V end was cut by 0 bases, the J end by 2 bases, with 14 bases between. The length of the CDR3 is 16 residues. CDR3 protein: CASSYSLRIDPYEQYF. Written as DNA, the CDR3 is TGTGCCAGCAGTTACTCTCTCCGGATTGATCCCTACGAGCAGTACTTC.

This chain uses TRBV11-2 with TRBJ2-5; 15 bases agree with TRBD2. The ends lost 5 bases at V and 4 bases at J; junction bases unmatched: 11. Germline lookup yields CDR1 SGHAT and CDR2 FQNNGV. The CDR3 is 18 amino acids. The CDR3 nucleotides are TGTGCCAGCAGCCTCCCTGGACTAGCGGGAGGGCGTGGAGAGACCCAGTACTTC. Protein product: CASSLPGLAGGRGETQYF.

V gene TRBV25-1 combines with J gene TRBJ2-2; D is undetermined. The CDR3 spans 15 residues. Germline V lookup: CDR1 MGHDK, CDR2 SYGVNS. V lost 1 base and J 1 base, leaving 7 bases between the germline ends. CDR3 bases: TGTGCCAGCAGTGAATCGCGGATGAACACCGGGGAGCTGTTTTTT. This sequence encodes CASSESRMNTGELFF.

The rearrangement links TRBV12-3 or TRBV12-4 to TRBJ2-7, with D possibly TRBD2 on 6 matching bases. The CDR3 consists of 16 residues. V was clipped by 5 bases and J by 3 bases, with 20 bases between them. In nucleotides, the CDR3 is TGTGCCAGCAGTCCCACCTTCGGGCGGGACTTCTACGAGCAGTACTTC. Translated, it gives CASSPTFGRDFYEQYF.

The chain's CDR3 is CASRNRAAETQYF. The DNA for the CDR3 is TGTGCCAGCAGAAACCGAGCTGCCGAGACCCAGTACTTC. The V call is TRBV6-1, the J call TRBJ2-5; no clear D. The V and J ends lost 6 bases and 5 bases respectively, with 13 bases between them. CDR3 length: 13 residues. In germline, CDR1 is MNHNS, CDR2 SASEGT.

The gene calls are TRBV5-4 and TRBJ2-1; no clear D gene. Between the trimmed V and J ends, which lost 4 bases and 7 bases, there was a span of 15 bases. The CDR3 spans 14 residues. Germline V CDR1 and CDR2: SGHNT, YYREEE (reference sequence). The CDR3 loop reads CASSRLVDKNEQFF. For the CDR3, the DNA is TGTGCCAGCAGCAGGCTAGTTGATAAGAATGAGCAGTTCTTC.

The chain combines TRBV15 with TRBJ1-5; unclear D gene. The germline CDR1 and CDR2 sequences are LNHNV and YYDKDF (reference sequence). Trimming took off 1 base at V and 4 bases at J, with 8 bases between the two ends. CDR3 length: 14 amino acids. The CDR3 reads CATSRGTENQPQHF. The CDR3 coding sequence is TGTGCCACCAGCAGAGGAACAGAGAATCAGCCCCAGCATTTT.

This chain links TRBV29-1 with TRBJ1-2; 8 bases line up with TRBD1. The CDR3 runs to 12 residues. Germline lookup yields CDR1 SQVTM and CDR2 ANQGSEA. Losses at the gene ends were 4 bases for V and 8 bases for J; bases not matched to a gene: 6. The CDR3 protein is CSVGGQGRGYTF. CDR3 nucleotide sequence: TGCAGCGTTGGCGGACAGGGCCGGGGCTACACCTTC.

This clonotype showed up just a few times. The rearrangement uses TRBV6-1 and TRBJ2-2, with D maybe TRBD1 (6 bases). CDR3 length equals 14 residues. Trimming took 8 bases from V and 4 from J, leaving 14 bases between them. Germline lookup yields CDR1 MNHNS and CDR2 SASEGT. CDR3: CASFEGQRTGELFF. DNA for the CDR3: TGTGCCAGCTTCGAAGGACAGCGCACCGGGGAGCTGTTTTTT.

The chain combines TRBV20-1 with TRBJ2-7; no clear D. This CDR3 is built from 12 residues. Germline lookup yields CDR1 DFQATT and CDR2 SNEGSKA (reference sequence). V lost 4 bases and J 1 base, leaving 8 bases between the germline ends. CDR3 sequence reads: CSANDRSYEQYF. CDR3 nucleotide sequence: TGCAGTGCTAACGACCGGTCCTACGAGCAGTACTTC.

The chain combines TRBV18 with TRBJ1-1, with a tentative D call TRBD1 (6 bases). This CDR3 comprises 17 residues. Germline V gene sequence: CDR1 KGHSH, CDR2 LQKENI. The ends were cut back, 4 bases at V and 1 base at J, with 19 bases in the middle. This chain's CDR3 is CASSHTSRGGRNTEAFF. The DNA of the CDR3 is TGTGCCAGCTCACATACAAGCAGGGGAGGGAGGAACACTGAAGCTTTCTTT.

This rearrangement joins TRBV9 to TRBJ2-7; 10 bases align to TRBD1. CDR1 and CDR2 from the germline V gene are SGDLS and YYNGEE. Germline trimming cut 4 bases from V and 5 bases from J; bases unmatched to any gene: 6. This CDR3 contains 14 residues. The CDR3 region is CASSPGQGINEQYF. As DNA, the CDR3 is TGTGCCAGCAGCCCGGGACAGGGGATCAACGAGCAGTACTTC.

The V gene is TRBV20-1, the J gene TRBJ1-1, with TRBD1 identical over 8 bases. Germline lookup yields CDR1 DFQATT and CDR2 SNEGSKA (reference sequence). Trimming removed 0 bases from V and 5 bases from J; junction bases left unmatched: 5. The CDR3 is 14 amino acids. CDR3 sequence: CSARDFRGQTEAFF. The DNA of the CDR3 is TGCAGTGCTAGAGACTTCAGGGGGCAAACTGAAGCTTTCTTT.